The source of this T cell receptor (beta chain) is a study of OX40 agonist ivuxolimab in advanced cancers. Method: immunoSEQ multiplex PCR; TCRdb's copy keeps in-frame clones and lacks some. Of about 42,000 clones listed, 70% to 85% are singletons. Trimming removed 6 bases at V and 4 bases at J, with 12 bases between. The CDR3 is 13 amino acids. Germline CDR1 and CDR2: MNHEY and SVGAGI. This receptor was identified in an adult with an advanced solid tumor such as melanoma, head and neck, liver or kidney cancer. This material consisted of CD4+ or CD8+ T cells sorted from blood, taken in a trial of the OX40 agonist ivuxolimab. The rearrangement uses TRBV6-5 and TRBJ1-1; unclear D gene. Written as DNA, the CDR3 is TGTGCCAGCAGGGGGATTCGGGGCACTGAAGCTTTCTTT. As protein: CASRGIRGTEAFF.